Sequencing of this T cell receptor (beta chain) was carried out in a study of blood T cell repertoires in COVID-19. Study as a whole: Researchers got acute and convalescent COVID-19 samples from the United States, Italy and Spain.

Data came from immunoSEQ multiplex PCR; TCRdb stores just in-frame clones and leaves some out. This sample yields around 43,000 clones, of which approximately 80% are seen a single time; over 12% belongs to the top ten. The CDR3 covers 15 residues. The ends lost 3 bases at V and 2 bases at J; junction bases unmatched: 5. Looked up from germline, CDR1 is SEHNR and CDR2 is FQNEAQ (reference sequence). The sequence derives from a human donor in a cohort sampled during active COVID-19. Sequenced material: peripheral blood. V usage is TRBV7-9 and J usage is TRBJ2-7, with TRBD1 matching 9 bases. The CDR3 nucleotides read TGTGCCAGCAGCTTCGGGGGACAGGGAGCCTACGAGCAGTACTTC. This gives the protein CASSFGGQGAYEQYF.